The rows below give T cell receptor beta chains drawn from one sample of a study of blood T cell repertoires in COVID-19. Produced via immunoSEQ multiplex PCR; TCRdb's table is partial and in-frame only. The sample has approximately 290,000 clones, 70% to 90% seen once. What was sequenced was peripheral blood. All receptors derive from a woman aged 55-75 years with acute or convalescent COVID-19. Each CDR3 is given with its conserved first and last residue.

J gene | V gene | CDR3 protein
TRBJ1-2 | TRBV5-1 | CASSRADRGEGYTF
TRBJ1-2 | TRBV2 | CASSETNYGYTF
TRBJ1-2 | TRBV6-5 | CASRDSLDGYTF
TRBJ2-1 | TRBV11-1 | CASSSAGGNYNEQFF
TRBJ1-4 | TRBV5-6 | CASSLATGPTNEKLFF
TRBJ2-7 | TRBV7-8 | CASSPPGLARVSEQYF
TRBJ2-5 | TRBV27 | CASSLRGARETQYF
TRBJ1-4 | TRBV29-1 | CSVEDLERGNEKLFF
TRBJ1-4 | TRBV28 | CASSERGATNEKLFF
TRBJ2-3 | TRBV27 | CASRASGYSTDTQYF
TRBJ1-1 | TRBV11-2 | CASSPKISENTEAFF
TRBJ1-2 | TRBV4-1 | CASSQDRGGSGYGYTF
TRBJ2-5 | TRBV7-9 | CASSPPGLRGETQYF
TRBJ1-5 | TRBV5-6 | CASSLARQAQPQHF
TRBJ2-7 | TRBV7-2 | CASSFPGQGTYEQYF
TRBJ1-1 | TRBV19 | CASSIGYEAFF
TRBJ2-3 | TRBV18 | CASSPQGLGTDTQYF
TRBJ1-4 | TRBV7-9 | CASSLPRRFGEKLFF
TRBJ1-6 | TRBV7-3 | CASSELNSPLHF
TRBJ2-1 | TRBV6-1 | CASSGAGQGRDEQFF
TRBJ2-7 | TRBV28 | CASSLPGYSYEQYF
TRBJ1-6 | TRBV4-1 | CASSQDGQGSSPLHF
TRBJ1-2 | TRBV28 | CASSLYPMAGGIRGYTF
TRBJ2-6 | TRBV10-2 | CASLPPRGEFHSGANVLTF
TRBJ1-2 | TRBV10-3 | CASQGGREEGYTF